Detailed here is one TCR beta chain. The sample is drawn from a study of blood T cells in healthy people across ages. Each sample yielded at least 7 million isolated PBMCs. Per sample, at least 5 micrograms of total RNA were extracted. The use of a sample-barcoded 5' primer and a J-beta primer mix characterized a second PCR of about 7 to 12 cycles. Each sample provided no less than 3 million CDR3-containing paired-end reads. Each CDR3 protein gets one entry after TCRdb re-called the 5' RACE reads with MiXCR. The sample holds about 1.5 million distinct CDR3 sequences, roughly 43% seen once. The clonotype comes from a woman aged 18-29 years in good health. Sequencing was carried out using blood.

In DNA form, the CDR3 reads TGTGCCAGCAGTGAACAGGGGCAAGAACTGTTTTTT. This encodes CASSEQGQELFF. The chain links TRBV25-1 to TRBJ1-4, with D maybe TRBD1 (6 bases). CDR1 MGHDK and CDR2 SYGVNS come from the germline V gene. V was trimmed by 2 bases and J by 12 bases, leaving 10 bases between them. CDR3 length: 12 amino acids.